This T cell receptor beta chain was sequenced for a study of regulatory T cells in long-lasting Graves disease. About the research overall: Under 3 months of antithyroid drugs had been taken by newly diagnosed Graves' patients.

Noted time point: newly diagnosed GD, antithyroid drugs for less than 3 months. The TCR library was made from RNA that had been extracted from PBMCs in TRIzol. This CDR3 contains 14 residues. CDR1 DFQATT and CDR2 SNEGSKA come from the germline V gene (reference sequence). V shed 6 bases and J shed 0 bases, with 13 bases lying between them. Building the TCR beta libraries relied on iRepertoire HTBI primers, and CDR3 regions underwent Arm-PCR. TCRdb re-derived calls from the multiplex PCR reads in MiXCR, one entry per CDR3 protein. The sample consists of about 380,000 distinct CDR3 sequences, about 14% of them appearing once. This clonotype appeared many times.

Source: peripheral blood mononuclear cells (PBMCs), taken at new diagnosis, from a patient treated with antithyroid drugs. This receptor was identified in a female donor with Graves disease. This chain uses TRBV20-1 with TRBJ2-3; D is ambiguous. The CDR3 loop reads CSAPSETSTDTQYF. The DNA of the CDR3 is TGCAGTGCGCCAAGCGAGACGAGCACAGATACGCAGTATTTT.